These 21 T cell receptor beta chains were all obtained from the same sample, sequenced in a study of cytomegalovirus exposure and HLA in healthy donors. PCR was performed using 60 Vbeta and 13 Jbeta primers. Assay used: immunoSEQ multiplex PCR; TCRdb lists only in-frame clones, some missing. Found here are 120,000 to 150,000 clones; the top ten clones hold approximately 2.6%. The sample comprised PBMCs. These receptors all stem from a man aged 35-49 years in good health and CMV-seronegative.

Remarks on this clone: Distinct nucleotide sequences in the sample also encode this CDR3. This chain joins TRBV7-2 and TRBJ1-5, with TRBD1 matching 7 bases. The CDR3 is made up of 15 amino acids. From germline, CDR1 is SGHTA and CDR2 FQGNSA. The trim removed 5 bases at V and 1 base at J, leaving 5 bases unmatched. The CDR3 sequence: CASSPGTASNQPQHF. The CDR3 DNA follows: TGTGCCAGCAGCCCCGGGACAGCAAGCAATCAGCCCCAGCATTTT.

The chain uses TRBV9 and TRBJ2-3, with 11 nucleotides matching TRBD2. Looked up from germline, CDR1 is SGDLS and CDR2 is YYNGEE. J lost 7 bases, V lost 4 bases, and 11 bases had no gene match. CDR3 size: 16 residues. The chain's CDR3 is CASSSPSGGSGNTQYF. The CDR3 DNA sequence: TGTGCCAGCAGCTCTCCTAGCGGGGGGTCCGGTAATACGCAGTATTTT. Together with reference TRBV9 and TRBJ2-3, the CDR3 gives the full variable domain: DSGVTQTPKHLITATGQRVTLRCSPRSGDLSVYWYQQSLDQGLQFLIQYYNGEERAKGNILERFSAQQFPDLHSELNLSSLELGDSALYFCASSSPSGGSGNTQYFGPGTRLTVL.

The chain combines TRBV27 with TRBJ1-5; D remains ambiguous. Per germline, CDR1 MNHEY and CDR2 SMNVEV (reference sequence). The CDR3 covers 14 residues. V lost 8 bases and J lost 2, with 13 bases in between. The CDR3 reads CASRLRAGNQPQHF. DNA of the CDR3: TGTGCCAGCCGGCTGAGGGCGGGCAATCAGCCCCAGCATTTT.

V gene TRBV15 combines with J gene TRBJ2-7; 8 bases agree with TRBD1. The V gene's germline CDR1 is LNHNV and CDR2 YYDKDF (reference sequence). The CDR3 is 14 residues long. V lost 2 bases, J lost 7 bases, and 7 bases stayed unmatched. The CDR3 here is CATSRSLTGVEQYF. CDR3 nucleotide sequence: TGTGCCACCAGCAGATCCCTGACAGGGGTAGAGCAGTACTTC. The variable domain in full, completed from reference TRBV15 and TRBJ2-7, reads DAMVIQNPRYQVTQFGKPVTLSCSQTLNHNVMYWYQQKSSQAPKLLFHYYDKDFNNEADTPDNFQSRRPNTSFCFLDIRSPGLGDTAMYLCATSRSLTGVEQYFGPGTRLTVT.

Details on this clone: The sample holds other DNA sequences that translate to the same CDR3. This chain joins TRBV5-6 and TRBJ2-7, with D possibly TRBD2 on 6 matching bases. CDR1 is SGHDT, CDR2 YYEEEE, per germline. This CDR3 is built from 13 residues. V lost 4 bases and J lost 3, with 11 bases in between. In DNA form, the CDR3 reads TGTGCCAGCAGCCGGGGTAGCGGCTACGAGCAGTACTTC. Its protein is CASSRGSGYEQYF.

The genes are TRBV9 and TRBJ2-3; D unclear. Per germline, CDR1 SGDLS and CDR2 YYNGEE. The CDR3 is made up of 15 amino acids. Trimming cost V 4 bases and J 7 bases, with 19 bases left between them. The CDR3 protein is CASSFETGYSNTQYF. In DNA, the CDR3 is TGTGCCAGCAGCTTCGAGACTGGGTACTCGAATACGCAGTATTTT.

Regarding this clone: Other DNA variants within this sample encode the same CDR3. The chain is built from TRBV25-1 and TRBJ2-7; D remains unclear. Germline loops: CDR1 MGHDK, CDR2 SYGVNS. This CDR3 comprises 11 residues. V was shortened by 3 bases and J by 2 bases, with 2 bases between the two germline ends. CDR3 loop: CASSDTYEQYF. CDR3 DNA: TGTGCCAGCAGTGACACCTACGAGCAGTACTTC.

The chain recombines TRBV5-1 with TRBJ2-2, with a tentative D call TRBD2 (6 bases). With 3 bases removed from V and 6 bases from J, the gap between germline ends came to 15 bases. Per germline, CDR1 SGHRS and CDR2 YFSETQ. This CDR3 has 15 amino acids. The CDR3 nucleotides read TGCGCCAGCAGCTGGACGGGGGAAGGGCCCGGGGAGCTGTTTTTT. The encoded protein is CASSWTGEGPGELFF.

The chain links TRBV10-3 to TRBJ1-2; D may be TRBD1 (6 bases). Germline V CDR1 and CDR2: ENHRY, SYGVKD. The CDR3 contains 16 residues. The V and J ends lost 10 bases and 4 bases respectively, with 25 bases between them. CDR3: CATHGTTLSGGYGYTF. The CDR3 DNA follows: TGTGCCACTCATGGGACAACCCTTTCGGGTGGCTATGGCTACACCTTC.

The V gene is TRBV6-1, the J gene TRBJ1-3; a weak D match, TRBD1 (5 bases). CDR1 is MNHNS, CDR2 SASEGT, per germline. The CDR3 is made up of 16 amino acids. The V end lost 1 base, the J end lost 0 bases, and 10 bases lay between the germline ends. CDR3 amino acids: CASSEGAGFSGNTIYF. The CDR3 region has the DNA TGTGCCAGCAGTGAAGGGGCAGGGTTCTCTGGAAACACCATATATTTT.

The chain joins TRBV7-2 to TRBJ2-7; 8 nucleotides align to TRBD1. Germline CDR1 is SGHTA and CDR2 is FQGNSA. Germline trimming cut 5 bases from V and 5 bases from J; bases unmatched to any gene: 14. This CDR3 has 16 residues. The CDR3 protein is CASSPAAGTGSDEQYF. Written as DNA, the CDR3 is TGTGCCAGCAGCCCCGCTGCCGGGACAGGTTCGGACGAGCAGTACTTC. Supplemented by reference TRBV7-2 and TRBJ2-7, the full variable domain reads GAGVSQSPSNKVTEKGKDVELRCDPISGHTALYWYRQSLGQGLEFLIYFQGNSAPDKSGLPSDRFSAERTGGSVSTLTIQRTQQEDSAVYLCASSPAAGTGSDEQYFGPGTRLTVT.

This chain links TRBV2 with TRBJ2-3, with D maybe TRBD1 (6 bases). Germline lookup yields CDR1 SNHLY and CDR2 FYNNEI. Trimming stripped 6 bases from V and 6 bases from J, with 7 bases between. CDR3 length equals 11 residues. The DNA of the CDR3 is TGTGCCAGCAGCCAGGGGGATACGCAGTATTTT. Translating gives CASSQGDTQYF.

The V call is TRBV19, the J call TRBJ2-5, with 12 bases lining up with TRBD2. V was clipped by 6 bases and J by 5 bases; unmatched bases: 4. The V gene's germline CDR1 is LNHDA and CDR2 SQIVND (reference sequence). This CDR3 comprises 14 residues. This CDR3 reads CASRLAGGLETQYF. CDR3 DNA: TGTGCCAGTAGACTAGCGGGGGGTCTGGAGACCCAGTACTTC. Complete variable domain (other parts from reference TRBV19 and TRBJ2-5): DGGITQSPKYLFRKEGQNVTLSCEQNLNHDAMYWYRQDPGQGLRLIYYSQIVNDFQKGDIAEGYSVSREKKESFPLTVTSAQKNPTAFYLCASRLAGGLETQYFGPGTRLLVL.

The chain recombines TRBV5-1 with TRBJ1-2; D is unresolved. From germline, CDR1 is SGHRS and CDR2 YFSETQ. V lost 5 bases to trimming and J lost 6 bases, with 11 bases between them. This CDR3 spans 12 amino acids. The CDR3 loop is CASSIAADGYTF. CDR3 sequence (DNA): TGCGCCAGCAGTATAGCAGCGGATGGCTACACCTTC.

The rearrangement links TRBV14 to TRBJ1-2; D possibly corresponds to TRBD1 (5 bases). The CDR3 is 15 amino acids. Trimming removed 0 bases at V and 5 bases at J, with 13 bases between. Germline CDR1 and CDR2: SGHDN and FVKESK. This chain's CDR3 is CASSQDYGGGYGYTF. In DNA, the CDR3 is TGTGCCAGCAGCCAAGATTACGGGGGGGGGTATGGCTACACCTTC.

The chain couples TRBV5-1 to TRBJ2-3; 13 bases agree with TRBD2. From germline, CDR1 is SGHRS and CDR2 YFSETQ. The CDR3 is 16 amino acids. With 4 bases clipped from V and 4 bases from J, the junction kept 6 bases outside the gene matches. CDR3 protein: CASSIGLAGVADTQYF. The CDR3 DNA reads as TGCGCCAGCAGCATTGGACTAGCGGGGGTAGCAGATACGCAGTATTTT.

The V and J genes are TRBV28 and TRBJ1-2, with a tentative D call TRBD1 (6 bases). The CDR3 covers 13 residues. V was cut by 2 bases and J by 5 bases, with 9 bases left in between. Germline assignment: CDR1 MDHEN and CDR2 SYDVKM. The CDR3 DNA sequence: TGTGCCAGCAGTTTAGGGCAGGGGTATGGCTACACCTTC. As protein: CASSLGQGYGYTF.

The chain couples TRBV5-6 to TRBJ2-7, with a weak D call TRBD2 (5 bases). The V end lost 0 bases, the J end lost 4 bases, and 8 bases lay between the germline ends. CDR3 length: 13 amino acids. Germline-derived CDR1 and CDR2 are SGHDT and YYEEEE. The CDR3 sequence: CASSLGRRYEQYF. DNA for the CDR3: TGTGCCAGCAGCTTGGGACGGAGGTACGAGCAGTACTTC.

The chain is built from TRBV19 and TRBJ1-2; 9 bases agree with TRBD1. CDR1 LNHDA and CDR2 SQIVND come from the germline V gene (reference sequence). The V gene end was trimmed by 1 base and the J gene end by 2 bases; junction bases not matched to a gene: 11. The CDR3 spans 18 residues. DNA for the CDR3: TGTGCCAGTAGTATAGTGACGGGGACAGGGACCATAAACTATGGCTACACCTTC. Translating gives CASSIVTGTGTINYGYTF.

The chain combines TRBV7-2 with TRBJ1-6; 7 nucleotides agree with TRBD1. The V and J ends lost 11 bases and 9 bases, in that order; junction bases with no gene match: 16. Germline V gene sequence: CDR1 SGHTA, CDR2 FQGNSA. CDR3 size: 15 residues. CDR3 nucleotides: TGTGCCGCCGGGACAGTTGAGACCACCTCTTCACCCCTCCACTTT. This gives the protein CAAGTVETTSSPLHF.

The V gene is TRBV6-1, the J gene TRBJ2-3; possible D gene TRBD1, 6 bases. The germline CDR1 and CDR2 sequences are MNHNS and SASEGT. This CDR3 spans 10 amino acids. The V and J ends lost 6 bases and 14 bases respectively, with 12 bases between them. CDR3 in amino acids: CASRVDSRYF. CDR3 sequence (DNA): TGTGCCAGCAGAGTGGACAGCAGGTATTTT.